The 12 T cell receptor beta chains reported below all come from one sample, sequenced in a study of T cells in women clearing cervical HPV infection. This table comes from immunoSEQ multiplex PCR, and its TCRdb copy is limited to in-frame clones, with some not included. The sample is made up of 40,000 to 60,000 clones, and the top ten hold approximately 1% of it. Specimen: blood buffy coat. The receptors were sampled from a woman aged 18-70 years with a cervical HPV16 infection that either progressed to CIN3+ or cleared (not recorded which).

Turning to this clone: Read data end 3 residues before the CDR3 end; the end is taken from the germline J gene. The J gene is TRBJ2-1, the V gene TRBV11-2; possible D gene TRBD2, 7 bases. Trimming shortened V by 5 bases and J by 4 bases, and 12 bases separated the two germline ends. There are 14 residues in the CDR3. Germline V gives CDR1 SGHAT, CDR2 FQNNGV. The covered CDR3 bases are TGTGCCAGCAGCGCGGGGGCACTGTACAATGAG. Its protein is CASSAGALYNE. The full CDR3 reads CASSAGALYNEQFF.

About this clone itself: The read halts 3 residues ahead of the CDR3 end, with the missing end drawn from the germline J gene. V usage is TRBV7-9 and J usage is TRBJ1-2; the match to TRBD1 covers 9 bases. The CDR3 has 14 residues. CDR1 SEHNR and CDR2 FQNEAQ come from the germline V gene (reference sequence). The V and J ends lost 5 bases and 7 bases, in that order; junction bases with no gene match: 8. The CDR3 loop reads CASSSRDRVTGYTF. CDR3 bases read: TGTGCCAGCAGCAGCCGGGACAGGGTCACTGGC.

With respect to this clone: From the germline J gene comes the end of the CDR3, since the read stops 3 residues before it. This chain joins TRBV7-9 and TRBJ2-5; D gene unclear. The V end lost 5 bases, the J end lost 2 bases, and 12 bases lay between the germline ends. This CDR3 is built from 14 residues. Germline values: CDR1 SEHNR, CDR2 FQNEAQ (reference sequence). CDR3 sequence reads: CASSLSNSQETQYF. The part of the CDR3 DNA that was read is TGTGCCAGCAGCCTATCAAACAGTCAAGAGACC. The variable domain in full, completed from reference TRBV7-9 and TRBJ2-5, reads DTGVSQNPRHKITKRGQNVTFRCDPISEHNRLYWYRQTLGQGPEFLTYFQNEAQLEKSRLLSDRFSAERPKGSFSTLEIQRTEQGDSAMYLCASSLSNSQETQYFGPGTRLLVL.

A word on this clone: The sequenced fragment ends 3 residues before the CDR3 boundary, so the rest is inferred from the germline J gene. V usage is TRBV10-1 and J usage is TRBJ1-1, with 7 bases fitting TRBD1. The CDR3 runs to 13 residues. The germline gives CDR1 WNHNN, CDR2 SYGVQD (reference sequence). CDR3 protein: CASSAEQDREAFF. Incomplete CDR3 DNA: TGCGCCAGCAGTGCTGAACAGGACAGGGAA.

In the case of this clone: Coverage ceases 3 residues before the CDR3 finishes, and the germline J gene fills in the end. The gene calls are TRBV6-1 and TRBJ2-3; 8 bases align to TRBD1. Germline V gene data show CDR1 as MNHNS and CDR2 as SASEGT. This CDR3 is 15 amino acids long. CDR3 bases read: TGTGCCAGCAGTGAGGGACAGGTTAGCAATCAGCCG. Translated: CASSEGQVSNQP. Given in full, the CDR3 is CASSEGQVSNQPQYF.

In the case of this clone: The CDR3 end lies 3 residues beyond the end of the read and is filled in from the germline J gene. The chain employs TRBV10-1 and TRBJ2-3; 9 positions match TRBD2. V shed 5 bases, J shed 4 bases, and the junction held 7 bases outside the gene matches. CDR1 is WNHNN and CDR2 is SYGVQD in the germline V gene (reference sequence). The CDR3 spans 15 residues. CDR3 DNA, as far as it was read: TGCGCCAGCAGTCCAAAGCGGGGGGCATCAGATACG. This encodes CASSPKRGASDT. The whole CDR3 protein reads CASSPKRGASDTQYF.

For this clone: The read stops 3 residues short of the end of the CDR3; the missing end is completed from the germline J gene. The chain combines TRBV14 with TRBJ1-6; TRBD1 agrees at 10 bases. V shed 3 bases, J shed 7 bases, and the junction held 6 bases outside the gene matches. The germline gives CDR1 SGHDN, CDR2 FVKESK. The CDR3 has 16 amino acids. The CDR3: CASSHARTGGNSPLHF. The DNA read from the CDR3 is TGTGCCAGCAGCCACGCACGGACAGGGGGGAATTCACCC.

For this clone: The CDR3 end falls 3 residues outside the read, so it is completed with the germline J gene. V usage is TRBV4-2 and J usage is TRBJ2-5; 14 nucleotides match TRBD2. This CDR3 is built from 14 residues. The germline V gene has CDR1 LGHNA and CDR2 YNFKEQ. Germline trimming cut 4 bases from V and 7 bases from J; bases unmatched to any gene: 2. The covered CDR3 bases are TGTGCCAGCAGCCTTGGGACTAGCGGGGGGACC. It codes for CASSLGTSGGT. The whole CDR3 is CASSLGTSGGTQYF.

In regard to this clone: Read data end 3 residues before the CDR3 end; the end is taken from the germline J gene. J is TRBJ2-7 and V is TRBV24-1; 9 nucleotides agree with TRBD1. From germline, CDR1 is KGHDR and CDR2 SFDVKD. With V trimmed by 6 bases and J by 4 bases, 3 bases remained unmatched. The CDR3 runs 13 residues. Incomplete CDR3 DNA: TGTGCCACCAGTAGAGACAGGGGGTACGAG. Its protein product is CATSRDRGYE. The whole CDR3 is CATSRDRGYEQYF.

Regarding this clone: The read halts 3 residues ahead of the CDR3 end, with the missing end drawn from the germline J gene. This chain connects TRBV6-4 to TRBJ2-1, with D possibly TRBD2 on 6 matching bases. CDR1 and CDR2 (germline): MRHNA, SNTAGT. The CDR3 covers 15 residues. Trimming took off 0 bases at V and 2 bases at J, with 8 bases between the two ends. The CDR3 DNA, read in part, is TGTGCCAGCAGTGACTCGGCGGGGACCTACAATGAG. Its translation is CASSDSAGTYNE. The whole CDR3 sequence reads CASSDSAGTYNEQFF.

Notes on this clone: The read ends 3 residues before the CDR3 terminus; that terminus is restored from the germline J gene. The chain recombines TRBV5-4 with TRBJ2-3; 10 nucleotides line up with TRBD1. V trimming: 3 bases; J trimming: 5 bases; junction bases outside the gene matches: 6. This CDR3 spans 15 amino acids. Germline V gives CDR1 SGHNT, CDR2 YYREEE (reference sequence). The sequenced part of the CDR3 DNA is TGTGCCAGCAGCTACGGACAGGGGGTGGTAGATACG. This sequence encodes CASSYGQGVVDT. From start to end, the CDR3 is CASSYGQGVVDTQYF.

Turning to this clone: The read is 3 residues too short to cover the CDR3 end, so that end is filled in from the germline J gene. The chain is built from TRBV18 and TRBJ1-2, with D possibly matching TRBD1 (5 bases). CDR3 length: 14 residues. Germline V gene data show CDR1 as KGHSH and CDR2 as LQKENI. CDR3 bases read: TGTGCCAGCTCACTCCAGGGACTCACCTACGAC. Encoded protein: CASSLQGLTYD. The CDR3 in its entirety is CASSLQGLTYDYTF.